This TCR beta chain is from a study of blood T cells in healthy people across ages. Notes on the study in general: Comparison with aged donors showed that long-lived donors had more naive CD4+ cells and higher diversity.

Peripheral blood, approximately 10 milliliters per donor, was collected. This clonotype turned up a few times. What it binds is not known. Next came a second PCR, run for about 7 to 12 cycles, which used a sample-barcoded 5' primer along with a J-beta primer mix. The study obtained at least 3 million CDR3-containing paired-end reads from every sample. TCRdb ran MiXCR on the 5' RACE reads and lists one entry per CDR3 protein. The data contain approximately 1,100,000 distinct CDR3 sequences, 40% to 50% of them seen just once; the ten biggest clones take up 18%. The CDR3 has 12 residues. Germline V lookup: CDR1 SQVTM, CDR2 ANQGSEA. Losses at the gene ends were 4 bases for V and 8 bases for J; bases not matched to a gene: 3.

The source is a woman aged 55-69 years in good health. Sequencing input: blood. The chain links TRBV29-1 to TRBJ1-4; the match to TRBD1 covers 8 bases. The CDR3 coding sequence is TGCAGCGTTGGACAGGGGAACGAAAAACTGTTTTTT. This gives the protein CSVGQGNEKLFF.